Following are 18 T cell receptor beta chains from one sample sequenced in a study of siplizumab effects on memory and regulatory T cells. Using immunoSEQ multiplex PCR, the repertoire was profiled, and TCRdb retains in-frame clones only, with some absent. The table has some 40,000 clones, roughly 90% seen once. The sample was naive CD4+ T cells sorted from blood. The receptors were gathered from a human donor in good health.

V and J are TRBV5-1 and TRBJ2-3; D perhaps matches TRBD1 (6 bases). This CDR3 comprises 14 residues. The V end was cut by 2 bases, the J end by 2 bases, with 9 bases between. Germline lookup yields CDR1 SGHRS and CDR2 YFSETQ. The DNA for the CDR3 is TGCGCCAGCAGCTTCCCAGGGGCCACAGATACGCAGTATTTT. Its translation is CASSFPGATDTQYF. Complete variable domain (other parts from reference TRBV5-1 and TRBJ2-3): KAGVTQTPRYLIKTRGQQVTLSCSPISGHRSVSWYQQTPGQGLQFLFEYFSETQRNKGNFPGRFSGRQFSNSRSEMNVSTLELGDSALYLCASSFPGATDTQYFGPGTRLTVL.

V gene TRBV15 combines with J gene TRBJ1-2; D gene ambiguous. The V end lost 0 bases, the J end lost 13 bases, and 15 bases lay between the germline ends. The CDR3 is 13 amino acids. Germline assignment: CDR1 LNHNV and CDR2 YYDKDF (reference sequence). CDR3 sequence reads: CATSRDLAQWGTF. The CDR3 DNA reads as TGTGCCACCAGCAGAGATCTGGCTCAATGGGGCACCTTC. Full variable domain (missing parts from reference TRBV15 and TRBJ1-2): DAMVIQNPRYQVTQFGKPVTLSCSQTLNHNVMYWYQQKSSQAPKLLFHYYDKDFNNEADTPDNFQSRRPNTSFCFLDIRSPGLGDTAMYLCATSRDLAQWGTFGSGTRLTVV.

The chain uses TRBV6-5 and TRBJ2-2; D is possibly TRBD2 (5 bases). The ends were cut back, 2 bases at V and 6 bases at J, with 16 bases in the middle. Germline V gene lookup returns CDR1 MNHEY and CDR2 SVGAGI. CDR3 length: 16 residues. The CDR3 protein is CASSYEGSPKAGELFF. As DNA, the CDR3 is TGTGCCAGCAGTTACGAGGGCAGTCCCAAAGCCGGGGAGCTGTTTTTT.

The CDR3 here is CASTGTSGSYEQYF. DNA for the CDR3: TGTGCCAGCACCGGGACTAGCGGCTCCTACGAGCAGTACTTC. The gene calls are TRBV6-6 and TRBJ2-7; TRBD2 aligns across 11 bases. The CDR3 consists of 14 residues. Per the germline V gene, CDR1 is MNHNY and CDR2 is SVGAGI (reference sequence). Trimming at V came to 7 bases and at J to 0 bases, leaving 2 bases not matched to a gene.

V gene TRBV5-4 combines with J gene TRBJ1-1; 11 bases agree with TRBD1. The CDR3 runs 15 residues. Germline CDR1 reads SGHNT; CDR2 reads YYREEE (reference sequence). The junction had 2 bases not matched to a gene; V was cut back by 4 bases and J by 0 bases. The CDR3 spells CASSGDRGMNTEAFF. The CDR3 nucleotides are TGTGCCAGCAGCGGGGACAGGGGGATGAACACTGAAGCTTTCTTT. Using reference TRBV5-4 and TRBJ1-1 for the parts outside the CDR3, the full variable domain is ETGVTQSPTHLIKTRGQQVTLRCSSQSGHNTVSWYQQALGQGPQFIFQYYREEENGRGNFPPRFSGLQFPNYSSELNVNALELDDSALYLCASSGDRGMNTEAFFGQGTRLTVV.

The chain is built from TRBV15 and TRBJ1-4; no clear D. The CDR3 length is 13 residues. Germline CDR1 LNHNV, CDR2 YYDKDF (reference sequence). The ends were cut back, 0 bases at V and 8 bases at J, with 7 bases in the middle. CDR3: CATSRDVGEKLFF. The CDR3 region has the DNA TGTGCCACCAGCAGAGATGTTGGGGAAAAACTGTTTTTT. Using reference TRBV15 and TRBJ1-4 for the parts outside the CDR3, the full variable domain is DAMVIQNPRYQVTQFGKPVTLSCSQTLNHNVMYWYQQKSSQAPKLLFHYYDKDFNNEADTPDNFQSRRPNTSFCFLDIRSPGLGDTAMYLCATSRDVGEKLFFGSGTQLSVL.

This clone was found once. J is TRBJ1-1 and V is TRBV2, with TRBD1 matching 8 bases. There are 12 residues in the CDR3. Germline-derived CDR1 and CDR2 are SNHLY and FYNNEI. The junction had 7 bases not matched to a gene; V was cut back by 7 bases and J by 9 bases. Written as DNA, the CDR3 is TGTGCCAGCATTCTCGACAGGGGTAAAGCTTTCTTT. Residues: CASILDRGKAFF.

V is TRBV20-1 and J is TRBJ2-7; D is ambiguous. The CDR3 has 11 amino acids. Trimming left V 5 bases short and J 7 bases short, with 12 bases between. Germline-derived CDR1 and CDR2 are DFQATT and SNEGSKA (reference sequence). The CDR3 coding sequence is TGCAGTGCTTACCGAGATGGGGAGCAGTACTTC. It encodes CSAYRDGEQYF.

This sequence joins TRBV5-1 and TRBJ2-1, with D unresolved. The CDR3 has 14 residues. CDR1 is SGHRS and CDR2 is YFSETQ in the germline V gene. Trimming removed 0 bases at V and 0 bases at J, with 4 bases between. The CDR3 loop reads CASSLVSSYNEQFF. The CDR3, as DNA: TGCGCCAGCAGCTTGGTTAGCTCCTACAATGAGCAGTTCTTC.

The chain joins TRBV27 to TRBJ1-2; D ambiguous. The CDR3 runs 20 residues. The germline CDR1 and CDR2 sequences are MNHEY and SMNVEV (reference sequence). Between the trimmed V and J ends, which lost 0 bases and 6 bases, there was a span of 29 bases. The CDR3: CASSLSAKSNRWAGWHGYTF. The DNA for the CDR3 is TGTGCCAGCAGTTTATCAGCTAAGTCTAATAGGTGGGCCGGATGGCATGGCTACACCTTC.

The rearrangement links TRBV5-1 to TRBJ2-1; maybe TRBD2 (6 bases). CDR3 length: 12 amino acids. In germline, CDR1 is SGHRS, CDR2 YFSETQ. Trimming pared 1 base from V and 9 bases from J, leaving 8 bases between. The CDR3 coding sequence is TGCGCCAGCAGCTTGACGCGGGGTGAGCAGTTCTTC. This translates into CASSLTRGEQFF.

This clone was picked up one time. CDR3 residues: CASSLSKTEAFF. The CDR3 region has the DNA TGTGCCAGCAGCTTATCCAAGACTGAAGCTTTCTTT. The chain joins TRBV5-6 to TRBJ1-1; no clear D gene. V was cut by 2 bases and J by 5 bases, with 7 bases left in between. CDR1 is SGHDT and CDR2 is YYEEEE in the germline V gene. The CDR3 runs 12 residues.

The chain uses TRBV5-1 and TRBJ2-7, with D unclear. The length of the CDR3 is 14 residues. Trimming took off 7 bases at V and 5 bases at J, with 19 bases between the two ends. CDR1 and CDR2 (germline): SGHRS, YFSETQ. CDR3 amino acids: CASGRALDGDEQYF. CDR3 nucleotides: TGCGCCAGCGGCCGGGCGCTCGATGGGGACGAGCAGTACTTC.

This clone occurred a few times. The chain recombines TRBV7-3 with TRBJ1-1; D not resolved. The germline gives CDR1 SGHTA, CDR2 FQGTGA. The germline V and J ends were trimmed by 2 bases and 3 bases, with 7 bases remaining between them. This CDR3 has 13 amino acids. CDR3 in DNA: TGTGCCAGCAGCTTATCTAGGGACACTGAAGCTTTCTTT. The encoded protein is CASSLSRDTEAFF.

This chain connects TRBV27 to TRBJ2-5; D not resolved. The CDR3 is 13 residues long. Germline assignment: CDR1 MNHEY and CDR2 SMNVEV (reference sequence). V was trimmed by 3 bases and J by 2 bases, leaving 7 bases between them. In nucleotides, the CDR3 is TGTGCCAGCAGTTTCGGCCGTCAAGAGACCCAGTACTTC. As protein: CASSFGRQETQYF.

The V call is TRBV5-1, the J call TRBJ2-1; tentative D call: TRBD2 (5 bases). The CDR3 consists of 14 residues. Germline-derived CDR1 and CDR2 are SGHRS and YFSETQ. Trimming pared 4 bases from V and 0 bases from J, leaving 8 bases between. The CDR3 nucleotides read TGCGCCAGCAGCCACCGGGACTCCTACAATGAGCAGTTCTTC. It specifies CASSHRDSYNEQFF.

J is TRBJ2-7 and V is TRBV27; 9 bases are shared with TRBD1. CDR1 and CDR2 from the germline V gene are MNHEY and SMNVEV (reference sequence). Unmatched junction bases numbered 8, after V lost 3 bases and J lost 5 bases. CDR3 length: 15 amino acids. The CDR3 here is CASSFLGDRVNEQYF. The DNA of the CDR3 is TGTGCCAGCAGTTTCTTGGGGGACAGGGTCAACGAGCAGTACTTC.

The chain has TRBV2 and TRBJ1-5; 9 bases are shared with TRBD1. Germline V gene sequence: CDR1 SNHLY, CDR2 FYNNEI. CDR3 size: 16 residues. V lost 8 bases and J lost 1; bases outside the gene matches: 9. The CDR3 DNA reads TGTGCCAGCGCACCCTACAGGGGGCAGAGCAATCAGCCCCAGCATTTT. Translation: CASAPYRGQSNQPQHF.